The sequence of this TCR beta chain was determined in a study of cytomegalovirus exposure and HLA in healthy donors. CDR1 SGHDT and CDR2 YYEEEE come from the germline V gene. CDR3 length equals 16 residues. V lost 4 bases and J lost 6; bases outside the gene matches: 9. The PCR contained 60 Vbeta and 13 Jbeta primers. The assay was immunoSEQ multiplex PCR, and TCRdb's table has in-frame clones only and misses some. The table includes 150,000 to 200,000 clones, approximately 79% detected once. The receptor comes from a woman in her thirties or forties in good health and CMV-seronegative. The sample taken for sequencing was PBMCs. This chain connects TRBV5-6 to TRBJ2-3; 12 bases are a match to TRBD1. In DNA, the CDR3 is TGTGCCAGCAGCCGTCCGGGACAGGGGGCTTTCGATACGCAGTATTTT. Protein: CASSRPGQGAFDTQYF.